These 11 T cell receptor beta chains originate from one sample sequenced in a study of cytomegalovirus exposure and HLA in healthy donors. The primer mix had 60 Vbeta and 13 Jbeta primers. Method: immunoSEQ multiplex PCR; TCRdb's copy keeps in-frame clones and lacks some. Of about 100,000 clones in the sample, around 57% were seen once. Source material: PBMCs. Every receptor here comes from a human donor in good health.

V usage is TRBV5-4 and J usage is TRBJ2-7; 9 nucleotides match TRBD1. Unmatched junction bases numbered 8, after V lost 3 bases and J lost 4 bases. Germline V gene sequence: CDR1 SGHNT, CDR2 YYREEE (reference sequence). This CDR3 contains 15 residues. CDR3 bases: TGTGCCAGCAGCTCAACCGGGACAGGGCCTTACGAGCAGTACTTC. Its protein product is CASSSTGTGPYEQYF.

The chain links TRBV27 to TRBJ1-2; 7 bases map to TRBD1. Germline V lookup: CDR1 MNHEY, CDR2 SMNVEV (reference sequence). The trim removed 6 bases at V and 7 bases at J, leaving 11 bases unmatched. The CDR3 sequence is 14 residues long. For the CDR3, the DNA is TGTGCCAGCAGGTGGACAGGAGGGACGGGTGGCTACACCTTC. Translating gives CASRWTGGTGGYTF.

V is TRBV5-1 and J is TRBJ2-1; 7 bases are a match to TRBD2. The CDR3 is 15 amino acids. Germline trimming cut 0 bases from V and 7 bases from J; bases unmatched to any gene: 7. CDR1 is SGHRS and CDR2 is YFSETQ in the germline V gene. Here the CDR3 reads CASSLVQREKNEQFF. The DNA of the CDR3 is TGCGCCAGCAGCTTGGTGCAGCGGGAAAAAAATGAGCAGTTCTTC.

This clone was recorded only once. The chain is built from TRBV5-5 and TRBJ1-4; 7 nucleotides match TRBD1. The germline gives CDR1 SGHKS, CDR2 YYEKEE (reference sequence). The V and J ends lost 2 bases and 2 bases, in that order; junction bases with no gene match: 6. The CDR3 runs 16 residues. The chain's CDR3 is CASSFGQDETNEKLFF. The DNA of the CDR3 is TGTGCCAGCAGCTTCGGACAGGACGAGACTAATGAAAAACTGTTTTTT.

This chain links TRBV7-8 with TRBJ2-7; the D gene is possibly TRBD2 (6 bases). The germline V gene encodes CDR1 SGHVS and CDR2 FQNEAQ. This CDR3 is built from 14 residues. Trimming shortened V by 5 bases and J by 0 bases, and 11 bases separated the two germline ends. The CDR3 DNA follows: TGTGCCAGCAGCGAGGACTACGCCTCCTACGAGCAGTACTTC. It specifies CASSEDYASYEQYF.

The gene calls are TRBV29-1 and TRBJ2-1, with a weak D call TRBD2 (6 bases). V lost 5 bases, J lost 0 bases, and 11 bases lay in between. The CDR3 is 14 residues long. The germline V gene encodes CDR1 SQVTM and CDR2 ANQGSEA. The CDR3 protein is CSVRRGGSYNEQFF. CDR3 in DNA: TGCAGCGTTAGGCGGGGCGGCTCCTACAATGAGCAGTTCTTC.

V and J are TRBV18 and TRBJ2-7; 8 bases are a match to TRBD1. The V gene end was trimmed by 4 bases and the J gene end by 3 bases; junction bases not matched to a gene: 5. This CDR3 spans 14 amino acids. Per germline, CDR1 KGHSH and CDR2 LQKENI. The CDR3 nucleotides are TGTGCCAGCTCACTCTCACAGGGGGTCTACGAGCAGTACTTC. As protein: CASSLSQGVYEQYF.

The rearrangement uses TRBV7-9 and TRBJ2-5; D perhaps matches TRBD1 (5 bases). Trimming left V 5 bases short and J 3 bases short, with 13 bases between. Germline assignment: CDR1 SEHNR and CDR2 FQNEAQ (reference sequence). The CDR3 contains 14 residues. DNA of the CDR3: TGTGCCAGCAGCGATGCAGGGTCGAAAGAGACCCAGTACTTC. As protein: CASSDAGSKETQYF.

The gene calls are TRBV18 and TRBJ2-5; D gene unclear. In germline, CDR1 is KGHSH, CDR2 LQKENI. Between the trimmed V and J ends, which lost 6 bases and 5 bases, there was a span of 10 bases. The CDR3 has 12 residues. In DNA, the CDR3 is TGTGCCAGCTCGCCAATCGAGGAGACCCAGTACTTC. Translated: CASSPIEETQYF. Full variable domain (remainder filled in from reference TRBV18 and TRBJ2-5): NAGVMQNPRHLVRRRGQEARLRCSPMKGHSHVYWYRQLPEEGLKFMVYLQKENIIDESGMPKERFSAEFPKEGPSILRIQQVVRGDSAAYFCASSPIEETQYFGPGTRLLVL.

This chain joins TRBV14 and TRBJ2-3, with 7 bases aligning to TRBD2. CDR3 size: 17 residues. CDR1 SGHDN and CDR2 FVKESK come from the germline V gene. J gave up 0 bases and V 3 bases, and 9 bases lay outside the gene matches. The CDR3 bases are TGTGCCAGCAGCCAGGGAGCGGGGTACACTAGCACAGATACGCAGTATTTT. Protein sequence: CASSQGAGYTSTDTQYF.

This clone was seen a few times. The CDR3 DNA reads as TGTGCCAGCAGGGGAGGGTGGGCATCCTCTGAAGCTTTCTTT. Its protein is CASRGGWASSEAFF. V and J are TRBV6-5 and TRBJ1-1; no firm D call. The germline V gene encodes CDR1 MNHEY and CDR2 SVGAGI. The CDR3 extends over 14 amino acids. Between the trimmed V and J ends, which lost 6 bases and 6 bases, there was a span of 17 bases.